This passage covers 10 T cell receptor beta chains from one sample sequenced in a study of metastatic and nonmetastatic thyroid tumors (dated by TCRdb to the early 2020s). Before undergoing thyroid surgery, none of the patients had been given any kind of treatment. Libraries were made using PCR. The sample was run on an Illumina HiSeq 4000. Starting from the raw public reads, TCRdb applied fastp trimming at Q25, assembled clones with MiXCR and retained in-frame beta chains. In all, the sample holds over 50,000 clones, and 25% to 35% of those were seen once. In total, the top ten clones hold roughly 15% of the sample. Sequencing was performed on blood. Receptors were obtained from a female donor with papillary thyroid cancer or a benign thyroid nodule (not recorded which). Some clones in this sample may be carry-over from other donors' samples.

CDR3 in DNA: TGCGCCAGCAGCAACCCCCCCCGTATCGGTACCGATGAAAAACTGTTTTTT. It codes for CASSNPPRIGTDEKLFF. The V gene is TRBV4-1, the J gene TRBJ1-4; D uncertain. This CDR3 spans 17 amino acids. V gave up 5 bases and J gave up 6 bases, with 22 bases separating them. The V gene's germline CDR1 is MGHRA and CDR2 YSYEKL.

The chain employs TRBV19 and TRBJ1-4; D remains unclear. Trimming pared 5 bases from V and 7 bases from J, leaving 11 bases between. Germline values: CDR1 LNHDA, CDR2 SQIVND (reference sequence). The CDR3 consists of 13 residues. The CDR3 reads CASSPRISEKLFF. In DNA, the CDR3 is TGTGCCAGTAGTCCCAGGATCAGTGAAAAACTGTTTTTT.

The V gene is TRBV7-8, the J gene TRBJ2-7; possibly TRBD1 for D (5 bases). The V and J ends lost 8 bases and 7 bases respectively, with 27 bases between them. In germline, CDR1 is SGHVS, CDR2 FQNEAQ. This CDR3 region has 16 residues. The CDR3 region has the DNA TGTGCCAGCCGGGCAGGGTTTAAAGTAGGCTTAGGGGAGCAGTACTTC. Protein sequence: CASRAGFKVGLGEQYF.

This clone came up many times. This sequence joins TRBV6-1 and TRBJ1-2, with D perhaps TRBD1 (5 bases). V dropped 6 bases and J dropped 4 bases, with 9 bases sitting between them. This CDR3 region has 12 residues. The germline CDR1 and CDR2 sequences are MNHNS and SASEGT. The CDR3 DNA reads as TGTGCCAGCAGCCCGGGACGCTATGGCTACACCTTC. As protein: CASSPGRYGYTF.

The rearrangement links TRBV28 to TRBJ2-7; D remains unclear. Trimming cost V 6 bases and J 5 bases, with 8 bases left between them. This CDR3 has 11 residues. Per germline, CDR1 MDHEN and CDR2 SYDVKM. The CDR3 DNA reads as TGTGCCAGCAGCTCCCCACACGAGCAGTACTTC. Amino acids: CASSSPHEQYF.

This clone was found a few times. The chain recombines TRBV27 with TRBJ2-6, with a possible D match to TRBD1 (5 bases). The germline gives CDR1 MNHEY, CDR2 SMNVEV (reference sequence). Deletions cut 2 bases from V and 4 bases from J, with 6 bases between. The CDR3 has 14 amino acids. The CDR3 sequence is CASSLAGGANVLTF. CDR3 coding DNA: TGTGCCAGCAGTTTAGCAGGGGGGGCCAACGTCCTGACTTTC.

There are a few counts of this clone. The rearrangement links TRBV2 to TRBJ1-1; D is unclear. The ends were cut back, 0 bases at V and 2 bases at J, with 4 bases in the middle. Germline values: CDR1 SNHLY, CDR2 FYNNEI. The CDR3 is 13 residues long. Written as DNA, the CDR3 is TGTGCCAGCAGTGAAGCGGGCAACACTGAAGCTTTCTTT. Its translation: CASSEAGNTEAFF.

This clone was seen many times. The chain is built from TRBV9 and TRBJ2-2, with D possibly being TRBD1 or TRBD2 (5 bases each). V dropped 4 bases and J dropped 3 bases, with 16 bases sitting between them. The germline gives CDR1 SGDLS, CDR2 YYNGEE. The CDR3 contains 16 residues. CDR3: CASSLRGDLYTGELFF. CDR3 bases: TGTGCCAGCAGCCTTCGTGGGGACCTTTACACCGGGGAGCTGTTTTTT.

The rearrangement links TRBV12-3 or TRBV12-4 to TRBJ2-1; D is unresolved. V was pared by 11 bases and J by 4 bases, with 21 bases between. This CDR3 is built from 15 residues. The CDR3 sequence: CAGRLLVGKYNEQFF. In DNA form, the CDR3 reads TGTGCCGGAAGATTATTGGTAGGGAAATACAATGAGCAGTTCTTC.

This clone was counted a few times. The CDR3 bases are TGTGCCAGCAGCTTAGGCGCGGCGGGGGGTAGTTCACCCCTCCACTTT. It is translated as CASSLGAAGGSSPLHF. The V and J genes are TRBV7-2 and TRBJ1-6; D is perhaps TRBD1 (5 bases). V lost 1 base, J lost 9 bases, and 16 bases lay in between. The CDR3 has 16 residues. CDR1 and CDR2 from the germline V gene are SGHTA and FQGNSA.